Listed here are 19 T cell receptor beta chains from one sample, sequenced in a study of blood T cell repertoires in COVID-19. Some clones are missing from TCRdb's copy, which holds only in-frame ones; the method was immunoSEQ multiplex PCR. The repertoire includes 260,000 or so clones, about nine tenths of them detected once, and roughly a sixth sits in the top ten. Sequenced material: PBMCs or T cells enriched from blood (not recorded which). All receptors derive from a man in his late teens or twenties who had recovered from COVID-19.

The chain joins TRBV25-1 to TRBJ1-3; 7 bases fit TRBD1. V was clipped by 6 bases and J by 7 bases; unmatched bases: 9. CDR1 and CDR2 from the germline V gene are MGHDK and SYGVNS. This CDR3 has 14 amino acids. The CDR3 here is CASSRQGRVNTIYF. The DNA for the CDR3 is TGTGCCAGCAGCCGACAGGGCCGTGTGAACACCATATATTTT.

The V call is TRBV10-3, the J call TRBJ2-1; possible D gene TRBD2, 5 bases. The CDR3 is 14 amino acids. The germline V gene encodes CDR1 ENHRY and CDR2 SYGVKD. With 3 bases removed from V and 7 bases from J, the gap between germline ends came to 13 bases. CDR3 protein: CAISDSGIRNEQFF. CDR3 in DNA: TGTGCCATCAGTGACTCGGGAATTCGGAATGAGCAGTTCTTC.

This clone was seen only once. The rearrangement joins TRBV6-1 to TRBJ1-5, with 8 bases matching TRBD1. CDR1 and CDR2 (germline): MNHNS, SASEGT. CDR3 length: 14 amino acids. The trim removed 1 base at V and 8 bases at J, leaving 4 bases unmatched. DNA for the CDR3: TGTGCCAGCAGTGAAGGACAGGGGACGGAGCCCCAGCATTTT. This translates into CASSEGQGTEPQHF.

The chain carries TRBV7-4 and TRBJ2-2; possibly TRBD2 for D (5 bases). The germline V gene has CDR1 SGHVT and CDR2 SQSDAQ. V lost 1 base to trimming and J lost 6 bases, with 15 bases between them. The CDR3 length is 16 residues. The CDR3 loop is CASSLGTHLGAGELFF. The CDR3 bases are TGTGCCAGCAGCTTAGGGACTCACTTAGGAGCCGGGGAGCTGTTTTTT.

The genes are TRBV18 and TRBJ2-7, with TRBD1 as a possible D gene (6 bases). The CDR3 extends over 14 amino acids. Per germline, CDR1 KGHSH and CDR2 LQKENI. Trimming removed 0 bases at V and 6 bases at J, with 12 bases between. CDR3 sequence (DNA): TGTGCCAGCTCACCACCGGGACAATCGGGCGAGCAGTACTTC. Amino acid sequence: CASSPPGQSGEQYF.

The rearrangement uses TRBV5-4 and TRBJ2-7, with a tentative D call TRBD2 (5 bases). Trimming took off 1 base at V and 6 bases at J, with 11 bases between the two ends. The CDR3 consists of 13 residues. Germline CDR1 and CDR2: SGHNT and YYREEE (reference sequence). CDR3 nucleotides: TGTGCCAGCAGCTTGTATCTAGCTACCGAGCAGTACTTC. Translated: CASSLYLATEQYF.

The chain carries TRBV19 and TRBJ2-2, with 14 bases identical to TRBD2. CDR3 length: 15 residues. The J segment lost 3 bases and the V segment lost 9 bases, leaving 3 bases of the junction unmatched. Germline V gene data show CDR1 as LNHDA and CDR2 as SQIVND (reference sequence). In nucleotides, the CDR3 is TGTGCCAGCCGGGGACTAGCGGGAGACACCGGGGAGCTGTTTTTT. This codes for CASRGLAGDTGELFF.

The rearrangement joins TRBV2 to TRBJ2-7; 12 positions match TRBD2. CDR1 SNHLY and CDR2 FYNNEI come from the germline V gene. The CDR3 consists of 16 residues. Unmatched junction bases numbered 5, after V lost 1 base and J lost 4 bases. The CDR3 sequence: CASSEGTSGETYEQYF. The CDR3 DNA reads TGTGCCAGCAGTGAAGGGACTAGCGGGGAAACGTACGAGCAGTACTTC.

This chain uses TRBV28 with TRBJ1-1; TRBD1 matches at 12 bases. This CDR3 is built from 19 residues. Germline assignment: CDR1 MDHEN and CDR2 SYDVKM. V dropped 5 bases and J dropped 1; count of bases not matched to a gene: 14. The CDR3 region is CASSPLPGTGGARNTEAFF. CDR3 DNA: TGTGCCAGCAGTCCACTCCCCGGGACAGGGGGCGCTCGGAACACTGAAGCTTTCTTT.

As DNA, the CDR3 is TGTGCCCACCGGGACAGGAGCTCCTACGAGCAGTACTTC. This encodes CAHRDRSSYEQYF. The chain has TRBV30 and TRBJ2-7; 8 bases map to TRBD1. V lost 8 bases to trimming and J lost 0 bases; unmatched junction nucleotides: 6. CDR1 and CDR2 (germline): GTSNPN, SVGIG (reference sequence). CDR3 length equals 13 residues. The full variable domain, its missing parts supplied by reference TRBV30 and TRBJ2-7, is SQTIHQWPATLVQPVGSPLSLECTVEGTSNPNLYWYRQAAGRGLQLLFYSVGIGQISSEVPQNLSASRPQDRQFILSSKKLLLSDSGFYLCAHRDRSSYEQYFGPGTRLTVT.

The chain combines TRBV4-1 with TRBJ2-3; 10 bases map to TRBD2. CDR1 and CDR2 (germline): MGHRA, YSYEKL. This CDR3 is 17 amino acids long. V shed 0 bases and J 4 bases; nucleotides not matched to a gene: 7. The CDR3 region is CASSQDGAGGGADTQYF. DNA for the CDR3: TGCGCCAGCAGCCAAGATGGAGCGGGGGGGGGCGCAGATACGCAGTATTTT.

A word on this clone: At one of its ends the junction is not consistent with the germline gene, which may arise from a read error. This CDR3 is CASSLWSGTADF. The CDR3 coding sequence is TGTGCCAGCAGTCTTTGGTCCGGGACAGCCGATTTT. The chain is built from TRBV12-3 or TRBV12-4 and TRBJ1-3; 7 bases align to TRBD1. This CDR3 is 12 amino acids long.

The gene calls are TRBV4-1 and TRBJ1-5, with D unresolved. Trimming pared 0 bases from V and 1 base from J, leaving 7 bases between. Germline CDR1 and CDR2: MGHRA and YSYEKL. This CDR3 region has 15 residues. The CDR3 coding sequence is TGCGCCAGCAGCCAAGAGCATGGCAGCAATCAGCCCCAGCATTTT. Its protein product is CASSQEHGSNQPQHF.

The CDR3 loop reads CATSARRQNTEAFF. In nucleotides, the CDR3 is TGTGCCACCAGCGCTAGACGGCAGAACACTGAAGCTTTCTTT. V gene TRBV15 combines with J gene TRBJ1-1; D is ambiguous. With 5 bases removed from V and 1 base from J, the gap between germline ends came to 11 bases. CDR1 is LNHNV, CDR2 YYDKDF, per germline (reference sequence). This CDR3 is 14 amino acids long. Full variable domain (remainder filled in from reference TRBV15 and TRBJ1-1): DAMVIQNPRYQVTQFGKPVTLSCSQTLNHNVMYWYQQKSSQAPKLLFHYYDKDFNNEADTPDNFQSRRPNTSFCFLDIRSPGLGDTAMYLCATSARRQNTEAFFGQGTRLTVV.

The chain combines TRBV23-1 with TRBJ2-2; TRBD1 aligns across 8 bases. TRBV23-1 belongs to the ORF category, with a function that is uncertain. V lost 7 bases and J lost 3; bases outside the gene matches: 16. The CDR3 contains 18 residues. CDR3 sequence (DNA): TGCGCCAGCATCCGACAGGGGCTGTCGAAGGGGTACACCGGGGAGCTGTTTTTT. Amino acids: CASIRQGLSKGYTGELFF.

The rearrangement uses TRBV28 and TRBJ2-2; the match to TRBD2 covers 10 bases. Germline V gives CDR1 MDHEN, CDR2 SYDVKM. The CDR3 totals 19 residues. Trimming took 7 bases from V and 2 from J; bases not matched to a gene: 16. The CDR3 is CASTQYGGRTSGNTGELFF. DNA of the CDR3: TGTGCCAGCACCCAGTACGGAGGTCGGACTAGCGGCAACACCGGGGAGCTGTTTTTT.

This chain connects TRBV7-8 to TRBJ2-3; the match to TRBD2 covers 13 bases. The CDR3 is 18 amino acids. Trimming removed 5 bases from V and 0 bases from J; junction bases left unmatched: 8. Germline CDR1 SGHVS, CDR2 FQNEAQ. The DNA for the CDR3 is TGTGCCAGCAGCATAGGACTAGCGGGGGCTATAAGCACAGATACGCAGTATTTT. Protein: CASSIGLAGAISTDTQYF.

The rearrangement uses TRBV6-5 and TRBJ1-3; tentative D call: TRBD1 (6 bases). This CDR3 has 15 residues. V lost 7 bases to trimming and J lost 4 bases, with 17 bases between them. CDR1 is MNHEY, CDR2 SVGAGI, per germline. CDR3 region: CASMYEQGTGNTIYF. The CDR3 DNA follows: TGTGCCAGCATGTACGAACAGGGTACCGGAAACACCATATATTTT.

The chain joins TRBV6-2 or TRBV6-3 to TRBJ2-2, with 7 bases fitting TRBD1. The CDR3 spans 14 residues. CDR1 is MNHEY and CDR2 is SVGEGT in the germline V gene. The ends lost 2 bases at V and 7 bases at J; junction bases unmatched: 4. DNA for the CDR3: TGTGCCAGCAGTTACGGGACAGTCCTCGGGGAGCTGTTTTTT. It codes for CASSYGTVLGELFF.